This T cell receptor beta chain stems from a study of control samples from healthy donors and cancer patients (TCRdb year 2020). This clone occurred once. What this receptor recognizes is not known. No base quality information exists; no much larger clone differs at one position. The germline V gene (reference sequence) yields GTSNPN for CDR1 and SVGIG for CDR2. The germline V end is reduced by 5 bases and the J end by 9 bases; junction bases left unmatched: 10. The CDR3 sequence holds 14 residues, the cysteine and phenylalanine included. Only CDR3 DNA remains: 42 bases, in frame from the first base. Library preparation was by the immunoSEQ multiplex PCR assay. Sourced from immuneACCESS, this table was stored by TCRdb with only in-frame sequences that have V and J called. A share of the clones is absent; for the studies checked, an unresolved V gene accounts for under half, and the remainder has no known explanation. Recorded for this sample are roughly 160,000 clones; 96% of them occurred a single time. The ten largest clones capture 0.95% to 1.1% of the sample.

Sequenced material: blood. The TCR was taken from a woman in her 30s in good health. The chain is assembled from TRBV30 and TRBJ1-6, with 7 middle bases fitting TRBD1. At the DNA level, the sequence is TGTGCCTGGGGGGCCTGGACAGGTAGTTCACCCCTCCACTTT. This yields the protein CAWGAWTGSSPLHF.